This T cell receptor (beta chain) came from a study of cytomegalovirus exposure and HLA in healthy donors. Healthy bone marrow donors made up the donor group. Concerning this clone itself: Its antigen is not known. One end of the junction varies from germline; a read error may be responsible.

Regarding the study as a whole: A later analysis reported that several of the most significant clusters appeared to be linked to common viral pathogens, among them Epstein-Barr virus. In vitro confirmation showed three CMV-associated chains to be CMV antigen specific.

The PCR used 60 Vbeta and 13 Jbeta primers. In the source study's methods: Around 9.9 million shared chains were among the 80 million or so unique TCR beta chains that a later analysis counted. The data were produced by immunoSEQ multiplex PCR, yet TCRdb's version contains in-frame clones alone and is incomplete. V and J calls and clone size are as listed in that table; D and trimming were resolved from the DNA. The table records under 150,000 clones, about three quarters of them present only once. Germline V gene data show CDR1 as SEHNR and CDR2 as FQNEAQ (reference sequence). There are 16 residues in the CDR3.

The rearrangement joins TRBV7-9 to TRBJ2-4; possible D gene TRBD1, 6 bases. Source material: PBMCs. This clonotype originated in a man aged 45-60 years in good health and CMV-seropositive. In DNA, the CDR3 is TGTTCCAGCAGCTTACAGATGGGGGCAGGCCAAAACATTCAGTACTTC. As protein: CSSSLQMGAGQNIQYF.